This T cell receptor beta chain was sequenced in a study of cytomegalovirus exposure and HLA in healthy donors. Study information: HLA-typed donors contributed approximately 86 million unique TCRs, which were held in an early data release. Study conclusions and caveats: A later analysis linked a missense variant in DCLRE1C to the trimming of TCR beta V and J genes. Earlier findings revealed that most TCR beta V segments proved productive either about 87% or about 30% of the time.

The CDR3 runs to 16 residues. Germline V lookup: CDR1 KGHSH, CDR2 LQKENI. The V and J ends lost 0 bases and 0 bases respectively, with 8 bases between them. Points on this clone: Its matching antigen is unknown.

The donors, nominally healthy at sampling, likely had unrecorded immune exposures. The PCR used 60 Vbeta and 13 Jbeta primers. Libraries were prepared by immunoSEQ multiplex PCR; TCRdb keeps only in-frame clonotypes and omits some of them. The sample has about 260,000 clones, 84% seen once. The sequence came from a middle-aged woman in good health and CMV-seropositive. V and J are TRBV18 and TRBJ1-4; D remains ambiguous. Sequencing input: PBMCs. CDR3 residues: CASSPPPSATNEKLFF. For the CDR3, the DNA is TGTGCCAGCTCACCACCCCCCTCAGCAACTAATGAAAAACTGTTTTTT. The full variable domain, its missing parts supplied by reference TRBV18 and TRBJ1-4, is NAGVMQNPRHLVRRRGQEARLRCSPMKGHSHVYWYRQLPEEGLKFMVYLQKENIIDESGMPKERFSAEFPKEGPSILRIQQVVRGDSAAYFCASSPPPSATNEKLFFGSGTQLSVL.